The clone carrying this T cell receptor (beta chain) was seen ten or more times. Ophthalmopathy cases showed moderate-to-severe activity, scoring CAS ≥3 and NOSPECS ≥4, with duration under 3 months. Serum thyroxine and TRAb, along with clinical symptoms, thyroid ultrasound and orbital computed tomography, were what diagnosis relied on. From RNA, the CDR3 regions of TCR beta chains were amplified and sequenced. HTBI primers were employed in first-round RT-PCR, then a second-round multiplex PCR followed. A single record per CDR3 protein comes from TCRdb applying MiXCR to the multiplex PCR reads. The data contain some 250,000 distinct CDR3 sequences, 40% to 50% of them singletons. The sample comes from a study of Graves' ophthalmopathy and Graves' hyperthyroidism. Looking at the study overall: Ahead of any treatment, peripheral blood was obtained at the initial diagnosis.

Germline-derived CDR1 and CDR2 are SQVTM and ANQGSEA. This CDR3 contains 12 residues. V was clipped by 5 bases and J by 4 bases; unmatched bases: 3. This sequence originates from an adult man with Graves' ophthalmopathy. Sequencing was performed on peripheral blood. The chain links TRBV29-1 to TRBJ2-7; 9 bases align to TRBD1. CDR3 in DNA: TGCAGCGTTAAGGGGACAGGGTACGAGCAGTACTTC. Its protein product is CSVKGTGYEQYF.